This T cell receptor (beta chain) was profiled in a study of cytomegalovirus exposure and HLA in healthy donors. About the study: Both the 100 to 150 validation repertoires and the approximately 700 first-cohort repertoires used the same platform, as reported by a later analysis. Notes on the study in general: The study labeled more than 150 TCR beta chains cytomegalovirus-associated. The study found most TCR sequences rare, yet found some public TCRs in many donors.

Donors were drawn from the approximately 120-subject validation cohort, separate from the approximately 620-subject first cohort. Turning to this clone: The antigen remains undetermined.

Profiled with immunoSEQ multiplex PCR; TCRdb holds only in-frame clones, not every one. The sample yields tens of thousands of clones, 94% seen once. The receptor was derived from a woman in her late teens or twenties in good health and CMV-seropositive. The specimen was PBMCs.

The CDR3 DNA follows: TGTGCCAGCAGCTTAGAGGGAGGGGCCAATAGCAATCAGCCCCAGCATTTT. Translated, it gives CASSLEGGANSNQPQHF. This sequence joins TRBV7-2 and TRBJ1-5, with TRBD1 as a possible D gene (5 bases). V lost 1 base and J lost 0, with 13 bases in between. CDR3 length equals 17 residues. CDR1 and CDR2 (germline): SGHTA, FQGNSA. The variable domain in full, completed from reference TRBV7-2 and TRBJ1-5, reads GAGVSQSPSNKVTEKGKDVELRCDPISGHTALYWYRQSLGQGLEFLIYFQGNSAPDKSGLPSDRFSAERTGGSVSTLTIQRTQQEDSAVYLCASSLEGGANSNQPQHFGDGTRLSIL.